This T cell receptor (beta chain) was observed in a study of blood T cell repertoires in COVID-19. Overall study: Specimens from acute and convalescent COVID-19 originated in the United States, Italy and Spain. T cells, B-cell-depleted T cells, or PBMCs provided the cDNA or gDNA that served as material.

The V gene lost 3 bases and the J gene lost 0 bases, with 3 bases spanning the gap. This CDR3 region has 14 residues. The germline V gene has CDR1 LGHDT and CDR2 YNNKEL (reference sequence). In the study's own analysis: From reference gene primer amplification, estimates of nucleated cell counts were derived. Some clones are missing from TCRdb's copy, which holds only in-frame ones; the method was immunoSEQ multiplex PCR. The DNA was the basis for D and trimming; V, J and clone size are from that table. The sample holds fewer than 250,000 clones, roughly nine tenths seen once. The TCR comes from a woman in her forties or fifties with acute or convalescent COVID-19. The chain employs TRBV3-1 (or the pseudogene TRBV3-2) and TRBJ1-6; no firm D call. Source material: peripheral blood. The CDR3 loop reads CASSQSSYNSPLHF. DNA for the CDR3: TGTGCCAGCAGCCAGAGCTCCTATAATTCACCCCTCCACTTT.